This entry is about one TCR beta chain. These data originate in a study of blood T cell repertoires in COVID-19. In the study overall: Nucleic acid was either cDNA or gDNA, and it came from T cells, B-cell-depleted T cells, or PBMCs.

The table came from immunoSEQ multiplex PCR; TCRdb's copy has only in-frame clones and leaves some out. The sample carries about 74,000 clones, 84% recorded once. V dropped 0 bases and J dropped 0 bases, with 7 bases sitting between them. CDR3 size: 16 residues. Germline V CDR1 and CDR2: SGDLS, YYNGEE. The TCR originated in a man between 65 and 85 years old with acute or convalescent COVID-19. The sample taken for sequencing was peripheral blood. This chain joins TRBV9 and TRBJ2-6, with a weak D call TRBD2 (6 bases). CDR3 DNA: TGTGCCAGCAGCGTAGGGGGACTCTCTGGGGCCAACGTCCTGACTTTC. This sequence encodes CASSVGGLSGANVLTF.